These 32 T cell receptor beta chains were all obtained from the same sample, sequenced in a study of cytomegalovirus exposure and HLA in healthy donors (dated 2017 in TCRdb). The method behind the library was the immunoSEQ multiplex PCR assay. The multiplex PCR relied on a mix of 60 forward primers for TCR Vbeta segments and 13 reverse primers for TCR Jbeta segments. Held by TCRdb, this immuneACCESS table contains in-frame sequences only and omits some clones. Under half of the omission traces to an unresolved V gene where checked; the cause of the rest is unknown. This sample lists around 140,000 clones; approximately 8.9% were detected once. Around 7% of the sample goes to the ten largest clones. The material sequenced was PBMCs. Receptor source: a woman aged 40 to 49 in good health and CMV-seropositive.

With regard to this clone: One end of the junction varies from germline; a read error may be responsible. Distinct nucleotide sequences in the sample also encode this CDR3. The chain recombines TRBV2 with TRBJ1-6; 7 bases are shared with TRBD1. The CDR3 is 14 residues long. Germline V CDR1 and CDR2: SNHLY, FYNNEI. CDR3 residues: CASSVLRGDSPLHF. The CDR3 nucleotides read TGTGCCAGCAGTGTTCTCAGGGGGGATTCACCCCTACACTTT.

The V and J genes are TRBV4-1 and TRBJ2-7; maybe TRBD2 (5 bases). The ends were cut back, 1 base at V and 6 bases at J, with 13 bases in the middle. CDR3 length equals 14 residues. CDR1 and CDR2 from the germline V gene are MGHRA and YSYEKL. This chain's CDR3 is CASSQGVWRSEQYF. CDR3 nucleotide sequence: TGCGCCAGCAGCCAAGGGGTCTGGAGGTCCGAGCAGTACTTC.

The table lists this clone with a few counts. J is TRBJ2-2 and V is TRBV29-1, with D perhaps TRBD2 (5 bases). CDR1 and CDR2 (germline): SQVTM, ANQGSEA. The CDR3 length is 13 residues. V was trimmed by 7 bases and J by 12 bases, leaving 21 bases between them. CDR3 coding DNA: TGCAGCGCCGTGGGTGCCCTCACGGGGAAGCTGTTTTTT. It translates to CSAVGALTGKLFF.

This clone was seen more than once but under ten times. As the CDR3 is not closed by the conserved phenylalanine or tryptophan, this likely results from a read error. CDR3 residues: CASSEGQGTDTQYV. DNA for the CDR3: TGTGCCAGCAGTGAGGGACAGGGCACAGATACGCAGTATGTT. The gene calls are TRBV6-4 and TRBJ2-3, with 8 bases lining up with TRBD1. CDR3 length equals 14 residues. Per germline, CDR1 MRHNA and CDR2 SNTAGT. With 3 bases clipped from V and 1 base from J, the junction kept 0 bases outside the gene matches.

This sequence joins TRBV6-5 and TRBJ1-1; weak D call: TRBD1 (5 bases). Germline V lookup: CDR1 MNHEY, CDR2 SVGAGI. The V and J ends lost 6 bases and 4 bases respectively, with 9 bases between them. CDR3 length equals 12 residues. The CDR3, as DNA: TGTGCCAGCAGCCCAGGGTCCACTGAAGCTTTCTTT. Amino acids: CASSPGSTEAFF.

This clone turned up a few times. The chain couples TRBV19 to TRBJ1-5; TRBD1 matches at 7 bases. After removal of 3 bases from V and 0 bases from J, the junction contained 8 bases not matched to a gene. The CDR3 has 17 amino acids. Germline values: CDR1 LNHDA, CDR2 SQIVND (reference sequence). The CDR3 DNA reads TGTGCCAGTAGTATTGAGGGGGCGGTTAGTAGCAATCAGCCCCAGCATTTT. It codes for CASSIEGAVSSNQPQHF.

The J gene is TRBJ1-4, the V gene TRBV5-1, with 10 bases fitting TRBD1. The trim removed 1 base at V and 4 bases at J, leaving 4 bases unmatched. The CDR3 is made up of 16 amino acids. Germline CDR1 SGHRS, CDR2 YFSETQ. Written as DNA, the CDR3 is TGCGCCAGCAGCTTGCTGGGGACAGGGGTTAATGAAAAACTGTTTTTT. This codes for CASSLLGTGVNEKLFF.

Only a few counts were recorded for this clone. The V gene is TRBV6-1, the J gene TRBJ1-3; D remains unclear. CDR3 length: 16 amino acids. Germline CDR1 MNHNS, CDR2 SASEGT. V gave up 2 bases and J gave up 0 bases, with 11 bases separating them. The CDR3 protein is CASSESISSSGNTIYF. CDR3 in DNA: TGTGCCAGCAGTGAAAGTATATCGAGCTCTGGAAACACCATATATTTT.

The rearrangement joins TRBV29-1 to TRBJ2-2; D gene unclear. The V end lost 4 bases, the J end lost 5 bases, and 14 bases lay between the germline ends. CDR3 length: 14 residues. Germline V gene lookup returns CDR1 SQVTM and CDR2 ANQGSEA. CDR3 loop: CSVASTIPTGELFF. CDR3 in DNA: TGCAGCGTTGCTTCCACAATCCCGACCGGGGAGCTGTTTTTT.

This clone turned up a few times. CDR3 protein: CASSLSLAGDYEQYF. The CDR3 nucleotides read TGTGCCAGCAGTTTATCGTTAGCGGGGGACTACGAGCAGTACTTC. This rearrangement joins TRBV27 to TRBJ2-7; 9 bases map to TRBD2. CDR1 and CDR2 from the germline V gene are MNHEY and SMNVEV (reference sequence). J gave up 3 bases and V 0 bases, and 3 bases lay outside the gene matches. The CDR3 loop spans 15 amino acids.

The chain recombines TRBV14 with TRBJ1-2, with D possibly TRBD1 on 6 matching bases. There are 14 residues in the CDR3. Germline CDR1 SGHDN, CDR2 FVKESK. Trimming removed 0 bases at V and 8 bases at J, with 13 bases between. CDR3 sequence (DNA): TGTGCCAGCAGCCAAGAAGCCAGCGACAGGGGCTACACCTTC. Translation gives CASSQEASDRGYTF.

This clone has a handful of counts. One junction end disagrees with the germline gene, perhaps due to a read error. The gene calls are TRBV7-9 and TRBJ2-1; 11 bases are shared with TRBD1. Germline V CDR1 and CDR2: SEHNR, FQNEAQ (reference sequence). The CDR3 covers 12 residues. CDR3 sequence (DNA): TGTGCCAGCAGCAACACTGGGGGACAGGGGGTCTTC. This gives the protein CASSNTGGQGVF.

The CDR3: CASSLSGQLNTEAFF. The DNA for the CDR3 is TGTGCCAGCAGCCTGTCGGGACAGTTGAACACTGAAGCTTTCTTT. The V gene is TRBV7-9, the J gene TRBJ1-1, with TRBD1 matching over 7 bases. CDR1 is SEHNR and CDR2 is FQNEAQ in the germline V gene (reference sequence). The J segment lost 0 bases and the V segment lost 5 bases, leaving 6 bases of the junction unmatched. The CDR3 extends over 15 amino acids.

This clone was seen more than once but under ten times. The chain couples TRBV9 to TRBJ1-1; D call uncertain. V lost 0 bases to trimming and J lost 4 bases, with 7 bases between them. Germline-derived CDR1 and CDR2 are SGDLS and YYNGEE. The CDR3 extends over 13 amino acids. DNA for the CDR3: TGTGCCAGCAGCGTAGGCCCCAGCACTGAAGCTTTCTTT. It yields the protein CASSVGPSTEAFF.

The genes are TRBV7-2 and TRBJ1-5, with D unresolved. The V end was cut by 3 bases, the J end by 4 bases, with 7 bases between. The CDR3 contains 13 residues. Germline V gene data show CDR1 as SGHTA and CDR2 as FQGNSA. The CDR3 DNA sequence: TGTGCCAGCAGCTTGAGCTGGAATCAGCCCCAGCATTTT. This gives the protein CASSLSWNQPQHF.

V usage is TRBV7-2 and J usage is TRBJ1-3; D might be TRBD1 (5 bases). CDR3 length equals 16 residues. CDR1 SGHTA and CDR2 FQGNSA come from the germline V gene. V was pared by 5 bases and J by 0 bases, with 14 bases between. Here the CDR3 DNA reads TGTGCCAGCAGCCCCTCGGGGGGGTACTCTGGAAACACCATATATTTT. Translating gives CASSPSGGYSGNTIYF.

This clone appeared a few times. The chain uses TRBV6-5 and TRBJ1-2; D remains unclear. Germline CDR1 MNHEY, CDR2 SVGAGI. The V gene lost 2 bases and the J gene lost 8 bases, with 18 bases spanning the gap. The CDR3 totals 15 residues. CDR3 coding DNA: TGTGCCAGCAGTTACCTCGGGGTGAATCCTGGAGGCTACACCTTC. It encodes CASSYLGVNPGGYTF.

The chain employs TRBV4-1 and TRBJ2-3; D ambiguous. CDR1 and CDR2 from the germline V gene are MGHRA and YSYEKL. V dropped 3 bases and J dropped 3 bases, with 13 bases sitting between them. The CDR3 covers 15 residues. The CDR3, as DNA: TGCGCCAGCAGCCAGAGCCCCTTAGAAACAGATACGCAGTATTTT. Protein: CASSQSPLETDTQYF.

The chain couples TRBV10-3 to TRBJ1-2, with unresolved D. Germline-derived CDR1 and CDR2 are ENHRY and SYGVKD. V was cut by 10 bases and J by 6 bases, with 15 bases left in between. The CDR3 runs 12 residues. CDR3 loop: CATSPYRDGYTF. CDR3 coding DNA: TGTGCCACCTCCCCGTATCGTGATGGCTACACCTTC.

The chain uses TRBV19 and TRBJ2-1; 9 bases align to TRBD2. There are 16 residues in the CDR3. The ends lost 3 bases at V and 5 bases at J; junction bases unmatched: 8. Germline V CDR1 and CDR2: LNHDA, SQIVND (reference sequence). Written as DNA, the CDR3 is TGTGCCAGTAGTATCAGCCAGCGGGGGGACGACAATGAGCAGTTCTTC. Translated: CASSISQRGDDNEQFF.

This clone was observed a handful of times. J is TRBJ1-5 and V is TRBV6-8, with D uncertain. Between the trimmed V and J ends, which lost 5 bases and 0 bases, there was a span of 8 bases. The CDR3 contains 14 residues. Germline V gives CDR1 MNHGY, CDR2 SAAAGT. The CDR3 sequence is CASSGLYSNQPQHF. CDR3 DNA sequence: TGTGCCAGCAGTGGACTGTATAGCAATCAGCCCCAGCATTTT.

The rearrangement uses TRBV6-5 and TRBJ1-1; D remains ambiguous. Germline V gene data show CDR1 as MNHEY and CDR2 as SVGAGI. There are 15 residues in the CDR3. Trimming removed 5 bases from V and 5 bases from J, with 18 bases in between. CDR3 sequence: CASSRTPGGETEAFF. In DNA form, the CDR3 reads TGTGCCAGCAGTAGGACCCCAGGAGGAGAGACTGAAGCTTTCTTT.

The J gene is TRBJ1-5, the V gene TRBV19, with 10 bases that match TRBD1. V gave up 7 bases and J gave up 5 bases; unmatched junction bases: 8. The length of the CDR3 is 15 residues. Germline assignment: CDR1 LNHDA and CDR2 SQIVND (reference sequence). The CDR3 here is CASTGDRGIHQPQHF. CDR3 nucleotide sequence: TGTGCCAGTACCGGGGACAGGGGTATCCATCAGCCCCAGCATTTT.

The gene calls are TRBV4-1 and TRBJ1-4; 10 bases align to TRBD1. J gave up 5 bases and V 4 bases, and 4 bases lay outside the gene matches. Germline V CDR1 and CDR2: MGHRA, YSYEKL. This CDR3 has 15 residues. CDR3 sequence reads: CASSRLGQGNEKLFF. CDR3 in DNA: TGCGCCAGCAGCCGCCTGGGACAGGGGAATGAAAAACTGTTTTTT.

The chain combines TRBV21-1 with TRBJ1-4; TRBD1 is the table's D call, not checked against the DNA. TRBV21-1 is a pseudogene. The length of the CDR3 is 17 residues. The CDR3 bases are TGTGCCAGCAGCCTACGGGACAGGGCCGCAACTAATGAAAAACTGTTTTTT. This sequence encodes CASSLRDRAATNEKLFF.

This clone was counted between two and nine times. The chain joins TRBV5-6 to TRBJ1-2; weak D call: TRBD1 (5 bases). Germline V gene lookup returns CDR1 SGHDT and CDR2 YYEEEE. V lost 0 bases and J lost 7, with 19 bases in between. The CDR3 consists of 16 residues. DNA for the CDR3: TGTGCCAGCAGCTTGGTATCCAGGGAAGGAGCAAGTGGCTACACCTTC. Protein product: CASSLVSREGASGYTF.

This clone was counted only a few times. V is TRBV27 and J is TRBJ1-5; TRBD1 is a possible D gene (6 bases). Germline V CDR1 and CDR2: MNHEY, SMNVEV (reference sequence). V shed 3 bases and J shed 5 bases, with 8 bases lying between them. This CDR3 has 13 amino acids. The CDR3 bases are TGTGCCAGCAGTTTGACAGGCTATCAGCCCCAGCATTTT. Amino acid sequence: CASSLTGYQPQHF.

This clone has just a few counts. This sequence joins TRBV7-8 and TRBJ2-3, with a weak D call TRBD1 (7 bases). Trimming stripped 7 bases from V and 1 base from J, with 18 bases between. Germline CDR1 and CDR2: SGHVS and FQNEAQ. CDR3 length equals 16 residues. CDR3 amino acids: CASKSGAGGGTDTQYF. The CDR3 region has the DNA TGTGCCAGCAAGTCGGGGGCAGGGGGAGGCACAGATACGCAGTATTTT. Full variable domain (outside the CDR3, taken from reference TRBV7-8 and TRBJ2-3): GAGVSQSPRYKVAKRGQDVALRCDPISGHVSLFWYQQALGQGPEFLTYFQNEAQLDKSGLPSDRFFAERPEGSVSTLKIQRTQQEDSAVYLCASKSGAGGGTDTQYFGPGTRLTVL.

CDR3 amino acids: CASRDPGQPPYEQYF. The DNA for the CDR3 is TGTGCCAGTAGGGACCCAGGACAGCCTCCCTACGAGCAGTACTTC. This chain joins TRBV19 and TRBJ2-7; possible D gene TRBD1, 6 bases. V was pared by 6 bases and J by 2 bases, with 17 bases between. This CDR3 spans 15 amino acids. CDR1 is LNHDA, CDR2 SQIVND, per germline (reference sequence).

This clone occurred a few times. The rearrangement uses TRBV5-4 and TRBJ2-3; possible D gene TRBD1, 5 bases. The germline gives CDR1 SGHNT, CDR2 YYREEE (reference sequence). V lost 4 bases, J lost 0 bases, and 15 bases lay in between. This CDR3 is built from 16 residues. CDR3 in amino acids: CASSPGGALSTDTQYF. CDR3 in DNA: TGTGCCAGCAGCCCGGGTGGGGCACTTAGCACAGATACGCAGTATTTT.

The CDR3 DNA is TGTGCCAGCAGCTGGCGGGCCGAGAATTCACCCCTCCACTTT. Encoded protein: CASSWRAENSPLHF. The chain has TRBV5-8 and TRBJ1-6; D not resolved. Germline CDR1 is SGHTS and CDR2 is YDEGEE. The CDR3 totals 14 residues. V was trimmed by 3 bases and J by 7 bases, leaving 11 bases between them.

Here the CDR3 reads CASGGGQGSYTF. CDR3 nucleotide sequence: TGTGCCAGCGGCGGGGGACAGGGTTCTTACACCTTC. The chain recombines TRBV13 with TRBJ1-2, with 9 nucleotides matching TRBD1. The CDR3 has 12 amino acids. Trimming took 8 bases from V and 11 from J; bases not matched to a gene: 9. Germline V CDR1 and CDR2: PRHDT, FYEKMQ (reference sequence). Full variable domain (remainder filled in from reference TRBV13 and TRBJ1-2): AAGVIQSPRHLIKEKRETATLKCYPIPRHDTVYWYQQGPGQDPQFLISFYEKMQSDKGSIPDRFSAQQFSDYHSELNMSSLELGDSALYFCASGGGQGSYTFGSGTRLTVV.